The next 10 T cell receptor beta chains were all read from a single sample in a study of T cells in Graves' hyperthyroidism and ophthalmopathy. Amplified TCR beta CDR3 regions derived from RNA transcripts. Primed by the HTBI set, a first-round RT-PCR was run on the TCR CDR3. TCRdb recomputed calls from the multiplex PCR reads with MiXCR, one row per CDR3 protein. The sample includes about 360,000 distinct CDR3 sequences, approximately 19% of them seen just once. The material sequenced was blood. The receptor source for this set is a young woman with Graves' hyperthyroidism.

At least ten counts were recorded for this clonotype. The rearrangement joins TRBV29-1 to TRBJ2-5, with D uncertain. Trimming pared 4 bases from V and 4 bases from J, leaving 22 bases between. CDR3 length equals 16 residues. From germline, CDR1 is SQVTM and CDR2 ANQGSEA. In DNA, the CDR3 is TGCAGCGTTGGACCGAGCGCCTTTTTGGTCTTAGAGACCCAGTACTTC. It is translated as CSVGPSAFLVLETQYF.

This clonotype occurred many times. This chain connects TRBV2 to TRBJ1-5, with D maybe TRBD1 (6 bases). CDR3 length equals 13 residues. The ends were cut back, 7 bases at V and 5 bases at J, with 12 bases in the middle. Germline V gene data show CDR1 as SNHLY and CDR2 as FYNNEI. The CDR3 region is CASNTGFDQPQHF. The CDR3 nucleotides read TGTGCCAGCAACACAGGGTTTGATCAGCCCCAGCATTTT. Full variable domain (missing parts from reference TRBV2 and TRBJ1-5): EPEVTQTPSHQVTQMGQEVILRCVPISNHLYFYWYRQILGQKVEFLVSFYNNEISEKSEIFDDQFSVERPDGSNFTLKIRSTKLEDSAMYFCASNTGFDQPQHFGDGTRLSIL.

Many counts were recorded for this clonotype. The V call is TRBV5-6, the J call TRBJ2-5, with D hard to call. Germline V gene lookup returns CDR1 SGHDT and CDR2 YYEEEE. The CDR3 covers 14 residues. The V gene lost 1 base and the J gene lost 2 bases, with 9 bases spanning the gap. DNA for the CDR3: TGTGCCAGCAGCTTGTATGGCAATCAAGAGACCCAGTACTTC. The encoded protein is CASSLYGNQETQYF. Using reference TRBV5-6 and TRBJ2-5 for the parts outside the CDR3, the full variable domain is DAGVTQSPTHLIKTRGQQVTLRCSPKSGHDTVSWYQQALGQGPQFIFQYYEEEERQRGNFPDRFSGHQFPNYSSELNVNALLLGDSALYLCASSLYGNQETQYFGPGTRLLVL.

At least ten counts were recorded for this clonotype. One end of the junction is discordant with germline, which a read error may explain. This chain connects TRBV6-1 to TRBJ1-2, with D unclear. The CDR3 covers 11 residues. The germline V gene has CDR1 MNHNS and CDR2 SASEGT. The DNA of the CDR3 is TGCGCGGGCAGGATACTTTATGGCTACACCTTC. The encoded protein is CAGRILYGYTF.

This clonotype came up many times. The gene calls are TRBV6-1 and TRBJ2-5; TRBD2 is a possible D gene (6 bases). This CDR3 contains 14 residues. The ends were cut back, 3 bases at V and 3 bases at J, with 11 bases in the middle. From germline, CDR1 is MNHNS and CDR2 SASEGT. The DNA for the CDR3 is TGTGCCAGCAGTGACTGGGGACTCGAAGAGACCCAGTACTTC. Its translation is CASSDWGLEETQYF.

This rearrangement joins TRBV28 to TRBJ1-2; D call uncertain. Germline V CDR1 and CDR2: MDHEN, SYDVKM. This CDR3 is 16 amino acids long. Trimming took 1 base from V and 4 from J, leaving 16 bases between them. CDR3 bases: TGTGCCAGCAGTTTATTGGACCGAGCTCAATCCTATGGCTACACCTTC. Amino acids: CASSLLDRAQSYGYTF.

In this sample, this clonotype turned up many times. The chain combines TRBV29-1 with TRBJ1-1; a possible D gene is TRBD1 (5 bases). Germline values: CDR1 SQVTM, CDR2 ANQGSEA. Deletions cut 4 bases from V and 0 bases from J, with 9 bases between. The CDR3 is made up of 13 amino acids. This CDR3 is CSVVRDLNTEAFF. DNA for the CDR3: TGCAGCGTTGTGAGGGACCTGAACACTGAAGCTTTCTTT.

On this clonotype: This sequence may be a read error, since a much larger clone differs from it by one base. This rearrangement joins TRBV18 to TRBJ2-7; D is ambiguous. CDR3 size: 14 residues. Germline CDR1 reads KGHSH; CDR2 reads LQKENI. Trimming took off 2 bases at V and 2 bases at J, with 10 bases between the two ends. CDR3 bases: TGTGCCAGCTCACCAATGGCAGACGCCTACGAGCAGTACTTC. Its translation is CASSPMADAYEQYF.

This clonotype was recorded at least ten times. The CDR3 here is CASRRRAGVDETQYF. CDR3 bases: TGTGCCAGCAGGCGGCGAGCGGGGGTCGATGAGACCCAGTACTTC. The chain is built from TRBV2 and TRBJ2-5; 8 bases align to TRBD2. CDR1 and CDR2 (germline): SNHLY, FYNNEI. Unmatched junction bases numbered 11, after V lost 6 bases and J lost 5 bases. The CDR3 sequence is 15 residues long.

This clonotype was seen many times. The chain uses TRBV2 and TRBJ2-5; D perhaps matches TRBD1 (5 bases). The CDR3 has 13 residues. The V gene's germline CDR1 is SNHLY and CDR2 FYNNEI. Trimming stripped 3 bases from V and 5 bases from J, with 10 bases between. CDR3 amino acids: CASSEGRVETQYF. DNA of the CDR3: TGTGCCAGCAGTGAGGGCAGGGTTGAGACCCAGTACTTC.